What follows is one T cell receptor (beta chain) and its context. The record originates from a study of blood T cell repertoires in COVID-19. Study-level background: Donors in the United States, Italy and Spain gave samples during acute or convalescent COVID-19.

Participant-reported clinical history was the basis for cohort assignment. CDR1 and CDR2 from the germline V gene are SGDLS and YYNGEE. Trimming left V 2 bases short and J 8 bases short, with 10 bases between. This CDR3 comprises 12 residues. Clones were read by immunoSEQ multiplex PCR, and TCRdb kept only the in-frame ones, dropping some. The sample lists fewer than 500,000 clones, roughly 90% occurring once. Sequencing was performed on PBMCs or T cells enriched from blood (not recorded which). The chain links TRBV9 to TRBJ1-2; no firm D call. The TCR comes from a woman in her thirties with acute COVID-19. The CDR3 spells CASSVARLGYTF. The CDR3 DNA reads TGTGCCAGCAGCGTGGCCAGGCTCGGCTACACCTTC.